The 3 T cell receptor beta chains reported below all come from one sample, sequenced in a study of T cells in Graves' hyperthyroidism and ophthalmopathy. TCR beta CDR3 regions were amplified from RNA transcripts. TCR CDR3 regions were first amplified by RT-PCR with HTBI primers. TCRdb reprocessed the multiplex PCR reads via MiXCR and lists one record per CDR3 protein. The profile shows approximately 330,000 distinct CDR3 sequences, approximately 22% of them singletons. Material for sequencing was blood. These receptors all come from a woman aged 45-60 years with Graves' hyperthyroidism.

As to this clonotype: Given a much more abundant clone one base away, this may be a read error. The chain is built from TRBV5-1 and TRBJ2-7, with 11 nucleotides matching TRBD2. CDR3 length: 15 residues. Germline V gene sequence: CDR1 SGHRS, CDR2 YFSETQ. CDR3: CVSSSLAGGPYEQYF. The CDR3 DNA reads TGCGTCAGCAGCTCCCTAGCGGGAGGACCCTACGAGCAGTACTTC.

The rearrangement links TRBV12-3 or TRBV12-4 to TRBJ2-7; no reliable D call. Trimming stripped 6 bases from V and 4 bases from J, with 22 bases between. The CDR3 is made up of 16 amino acids. The CDR3 sequence is CASSPPPRQRIYEQYF. The CDR3 region has the DNA TGTGCCAGCAGCCCACCCCCGAGGCAGAGAATTTACGAGCAGTACTTC.

This clonotype has at least ten counts. The chain uses TRBV7-9 and TRBJ1-1; a weak D match, TRBD1 (6 bases). The CDR3 has 13 amino acids. Between the trimmed V and J ends, which lost 2 bases and 8 bases, there was a span of 12 bases. The germline V gene encodes CDR1 SEHNR and CDR2 FQNEAQ (reference sequence). This chain's CDR3 is CASSLRTASEAFF. The CDR3 nucleotides read TGTGCCAGCAGCTTAAGGACAGCCAGCGAAGCTTTCTTT. The full variable domain, rest sourced from reference TRBV7-9 and TRBJ1-1, is DTGVSQNPRHKITKRGQNVTFRCDPISEHNRLYWYRQTLGQGPEFLTYFQNEAQLEKSRLLSDRFSAERPKGSFSTLEIQRTEQGDSAMYLCASSLRTASEAFFGQGTRLTVV.